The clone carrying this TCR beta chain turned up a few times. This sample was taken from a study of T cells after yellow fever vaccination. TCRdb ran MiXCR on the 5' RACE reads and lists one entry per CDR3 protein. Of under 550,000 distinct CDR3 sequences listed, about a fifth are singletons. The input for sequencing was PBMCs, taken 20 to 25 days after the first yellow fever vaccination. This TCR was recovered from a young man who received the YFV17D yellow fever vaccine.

CDR3 in amino acids: CAWSNGRTKTQYF. CDR3 in DNA: TGTGCCTGGAGTAATGGTAGGACGAAGACCCAGTACTTC. J is TRBJ2-5 and V is TRBV30; D is uncertain. Germline V gene lookup returns CDR1 GTSNPN and CDR2 SVGIG (reference sequence). V was clipped by 2 bases and J by 6 bases, with 13 bases between them. The CDR3 contains 13 residues.